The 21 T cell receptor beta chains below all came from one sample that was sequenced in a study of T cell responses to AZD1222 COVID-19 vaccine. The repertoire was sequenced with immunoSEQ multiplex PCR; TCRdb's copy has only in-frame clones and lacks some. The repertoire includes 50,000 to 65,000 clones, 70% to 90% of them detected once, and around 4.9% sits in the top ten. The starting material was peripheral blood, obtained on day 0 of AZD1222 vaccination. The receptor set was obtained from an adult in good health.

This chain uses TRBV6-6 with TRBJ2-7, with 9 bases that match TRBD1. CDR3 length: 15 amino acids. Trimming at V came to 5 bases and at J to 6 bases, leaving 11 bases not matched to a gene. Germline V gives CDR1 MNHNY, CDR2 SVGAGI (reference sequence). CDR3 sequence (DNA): TGTGCCAGCAGTGTATTAGGGACAGGGTCCACCGAGCAGTACTTC. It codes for CASSVLGTGSTEQYF.

In DNA, the CDR3 is TGTGCCAGCAGCCGTATTAACAGGTTCACTGAAGCTTTCTTT. Its translation: CASSRINRFTEAFF. The chain has TRBV16 and TRBJ1-1, with D tentatively TRBD1 (5 bases). The CDR3 consists of 14 residues. Trimming pared 4 bases from V and 4 bases from J, leaving 13 bases between. Germline loops: CDR1 KGHSY, CDR2 FQNENV.

CDR3 residues: CATSTGASNQPQHF. Written as DNA, the CDR3 is TGTGCCACCTCCACCGGAGCTAGCAATCAGCCCCAGCATTTT. The chain combines TRBV3-1 (or the pseudogene TRBV3-2) with TRBJ1-5; D is unclear. V lost 10 bases, J lost 0 bases, and 13 bases lay in between. This CDR3 is 14 amino acids long. From germline, CDR1 is LGHDT and CDR2 YNNKEL (reference sequence).

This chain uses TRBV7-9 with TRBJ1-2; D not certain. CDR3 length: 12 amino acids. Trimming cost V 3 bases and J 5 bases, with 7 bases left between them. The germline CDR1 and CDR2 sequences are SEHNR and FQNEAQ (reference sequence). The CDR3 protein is CASSFEAYGYTF. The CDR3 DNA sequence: TGTGCCAGCAGCTTTGAAGCTTATGGCTACACCTTC. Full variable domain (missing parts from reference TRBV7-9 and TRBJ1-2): DTGVSQNPRHKITKRGQNVTFRCDPISEHNRLYWYRQTLGQGPEFLTYFQNEAQLEKSRLLSDRFSAERPKGSFSTLEIQRTEQGDSAMYLCASSFEAYGYTFGSGTRLTVV.

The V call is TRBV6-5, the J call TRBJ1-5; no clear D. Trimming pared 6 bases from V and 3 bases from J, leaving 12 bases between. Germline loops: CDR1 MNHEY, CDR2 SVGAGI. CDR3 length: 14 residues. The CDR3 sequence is CASRQPISNQPQHF. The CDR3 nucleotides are TGTGCCAGCAGGCAGCCAATCTCCAATCAGCCCCAGCATTTT.

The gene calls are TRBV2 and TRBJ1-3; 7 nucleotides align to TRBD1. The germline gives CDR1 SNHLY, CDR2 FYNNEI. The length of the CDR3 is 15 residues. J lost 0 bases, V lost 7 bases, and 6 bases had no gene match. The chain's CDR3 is CASKEQGSSGNTIYF. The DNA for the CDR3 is TGTGCCAGCAAGGAACAGGGGAGCTCTGGAAACACCATATATTTT. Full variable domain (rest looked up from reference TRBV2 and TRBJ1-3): EPEVTQTPSHQVTQMGQEVILRCVPISNHLYFYWYRQILGQKVEFLVSFYNNEISEKSEIFDDQFSVERPDGSNFTLKIRSTKLEDSAMYFCASKEQGSSGNTIYFGEGSWLTVV.

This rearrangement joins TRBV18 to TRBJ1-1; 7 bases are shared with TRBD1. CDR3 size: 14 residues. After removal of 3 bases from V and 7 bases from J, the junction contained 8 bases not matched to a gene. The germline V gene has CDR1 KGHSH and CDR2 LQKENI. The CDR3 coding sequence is TGTGCCAGCTCACCGCGACAGGGTTTGGGTGAAGCTTTCTTT. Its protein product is CASSPRQGLGEAFF.

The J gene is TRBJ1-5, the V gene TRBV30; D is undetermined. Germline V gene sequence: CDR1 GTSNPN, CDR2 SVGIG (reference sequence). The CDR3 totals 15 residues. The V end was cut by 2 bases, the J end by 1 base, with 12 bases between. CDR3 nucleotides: TGTGCCTGGAGTCCCTTAGGCGGAAGCAATCAGCCCCAGCATTTT. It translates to CAWSPLGGSNQPQHF.

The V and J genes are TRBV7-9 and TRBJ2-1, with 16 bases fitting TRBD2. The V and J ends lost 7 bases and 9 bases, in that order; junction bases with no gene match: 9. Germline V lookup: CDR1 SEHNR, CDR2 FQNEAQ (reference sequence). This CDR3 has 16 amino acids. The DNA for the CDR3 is TGTGCCAGCACCCCGGGACTAGCGGGGGGGGAGAGTGAGCAGTTCTTC. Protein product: CASTPGLAGGESEQFF.

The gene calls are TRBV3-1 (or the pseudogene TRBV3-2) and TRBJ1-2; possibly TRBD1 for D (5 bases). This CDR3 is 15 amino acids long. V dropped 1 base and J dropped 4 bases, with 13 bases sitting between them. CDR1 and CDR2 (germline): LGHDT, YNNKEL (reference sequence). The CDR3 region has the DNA TGTGCCAGCAGCCAAGGTTCCAGGGCCGTCTATGGCTACACCTTC. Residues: CASSQGSRAVYGYTF.

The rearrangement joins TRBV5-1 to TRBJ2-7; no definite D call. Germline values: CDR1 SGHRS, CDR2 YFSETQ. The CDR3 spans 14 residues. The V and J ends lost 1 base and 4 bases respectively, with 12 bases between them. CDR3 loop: CASSLSSPGYEQYF. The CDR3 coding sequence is TGCGCCAGCAGCTTGTCCTCCCCCGGGTACGAGCAGTACTTC.

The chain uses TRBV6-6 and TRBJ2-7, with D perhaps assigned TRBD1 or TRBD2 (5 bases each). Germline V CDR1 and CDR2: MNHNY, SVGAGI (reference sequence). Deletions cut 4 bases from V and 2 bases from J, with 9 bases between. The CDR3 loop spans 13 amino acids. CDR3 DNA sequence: TGTGCCAGCAGTTGGGGCGGGCCCTACGAGCAGTACTTC. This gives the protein CASSWGGPYEQYF.

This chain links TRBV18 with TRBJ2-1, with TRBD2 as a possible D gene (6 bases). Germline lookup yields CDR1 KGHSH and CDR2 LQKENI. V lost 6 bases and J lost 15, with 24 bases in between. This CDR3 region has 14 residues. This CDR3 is CASSPPGSPQAGFF. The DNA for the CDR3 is TGTGCCAGCTCCCCCCCGGGTTCCCCTCAAGCGGGGTTCTTC.

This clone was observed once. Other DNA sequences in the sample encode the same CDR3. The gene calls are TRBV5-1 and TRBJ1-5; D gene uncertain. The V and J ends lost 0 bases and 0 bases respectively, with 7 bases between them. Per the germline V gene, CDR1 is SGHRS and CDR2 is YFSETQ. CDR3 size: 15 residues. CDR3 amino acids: CASSLGGYSNQPQHF. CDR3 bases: TGCGCCAGCAGCTTGGGGGGTTATAGCAATCAGCCCCAGCATTTT.

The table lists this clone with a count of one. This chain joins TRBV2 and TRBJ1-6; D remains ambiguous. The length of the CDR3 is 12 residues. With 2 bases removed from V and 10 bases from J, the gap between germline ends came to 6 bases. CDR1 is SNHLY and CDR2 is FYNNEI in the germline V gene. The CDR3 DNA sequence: TGTGCCAGCAGTGAAATGCACTCACCCCTCCACTTT. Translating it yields CASSEMHSPLHF. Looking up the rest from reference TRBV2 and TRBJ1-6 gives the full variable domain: EPEVTQTPSHQVTQMGQEVILRCVPISNHLYFYWYRQILGQKVEFLVSFYNNEISEKSEIFDDQFSVERPDGSNFTLKIRSTKLEDSAMYFCASSEMHSPLHFGNGTRLTVT.

CDR3 DNA: TGCGCCATTAAGAACACTGAAGCTTTCTTT. It encodes CAIKNTEAFF. The chain recombines TRBV10-1 with TRBJ1-1; the D is unclear. The CDR3 totals 10 residues. CDR1 is WNHNN, CDR2 SYGVQD, per germline (reference sequence). V lost 10 bases to trimming and J lost 1 base, with 4 bases between them.

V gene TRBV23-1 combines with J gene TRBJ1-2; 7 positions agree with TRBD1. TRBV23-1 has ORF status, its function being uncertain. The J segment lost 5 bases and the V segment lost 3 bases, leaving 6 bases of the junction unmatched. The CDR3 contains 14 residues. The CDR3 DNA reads TGCGCCAGCAGTCAGGGACAGCTTTCTTATGGCTACACCTTC. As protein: CASSQGQLSYGYTF.

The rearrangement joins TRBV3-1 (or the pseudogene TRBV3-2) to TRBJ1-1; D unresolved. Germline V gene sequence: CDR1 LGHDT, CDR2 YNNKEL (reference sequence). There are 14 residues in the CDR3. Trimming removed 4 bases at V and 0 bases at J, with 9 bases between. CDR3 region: CASSPGRLNTEAFF. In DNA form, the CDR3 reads TGTGCCAGCAGCCCAGGACGGCTGAACACTGAAGCTTTCTTT.

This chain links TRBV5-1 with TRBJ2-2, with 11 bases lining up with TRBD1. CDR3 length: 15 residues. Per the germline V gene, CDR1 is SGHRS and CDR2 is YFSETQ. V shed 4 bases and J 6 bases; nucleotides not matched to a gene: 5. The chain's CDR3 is CASSNGQGASGELFF. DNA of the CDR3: TGCGCCAGCAGCAATGGACAGGGGGCTTCCGGGGAGCTGTTTTTT.

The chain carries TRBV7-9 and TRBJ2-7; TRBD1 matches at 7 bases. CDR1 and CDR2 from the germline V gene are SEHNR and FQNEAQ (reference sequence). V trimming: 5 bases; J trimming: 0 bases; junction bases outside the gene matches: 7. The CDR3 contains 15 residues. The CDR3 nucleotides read TGTGCCAGCAGCCCCCGGGACAGAGGCTCCTACGAGCAGTACTTC. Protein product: CASSPRDRGSYEQYF.

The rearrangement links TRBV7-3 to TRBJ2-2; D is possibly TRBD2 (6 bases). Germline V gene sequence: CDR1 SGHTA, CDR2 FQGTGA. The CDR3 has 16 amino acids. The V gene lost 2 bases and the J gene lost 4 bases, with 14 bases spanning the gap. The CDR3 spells CASSLQLGGSTGELFF. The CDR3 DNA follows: TGTGCCAGCAGCTTACAGTTGGGGGGATCCACCGGGGAGCTGTTTTTT.